A single sample gave rise to the 31 T cell receptor beta chains below, sequenced in a study of shared clonotypes between healthy human individuals. Here immunoSEQ multiplex PCR was the method, and the copy in TCRdb shows in-frame clones only, minus some. The repertoire includes some 500,000 clones, approximately 95% of them detected once, and 0.055% to 0.075% sits in the top ten. Sequencing was done on a sample of naive CD4+ T cells sorted from blood. Subset in this sample: CD45RA+ positively selected. These receptors all stem from a woman in her 30s in good health.

The CDR3 DNA reads TGTGCCAGCAGTTTTAGGCGGGACCTCGCTGAGCAGTACTTC. Protein sequence: CASSFRRDLAEQYF. The J gene is TRBJ2-7, the V gene TRBV27; D is possibly TRBD2 (6 bases). This CDR3 spans 14 amino acids. CDR1 and CDR2 (germline): MNHEY, SMNVEV (reference sequence). Trimming cost V 3 bases and J 7 bases, with 16 bases left between them.

This chain connects TRBV5-1 to TRBJ1-2, with D tentatively TRBD1 (5 bases). The CDR3 covers 14 residues. The V gene's germline CDR1 is SGHRS and CDR2 YFSETQ. With 0 bases removed from V and 2 bases from J, the gap between germline ends came to 8 bases. The CDR3 nucleotides read TGCGCCAGCAGCTTGGCCAGGGCCAACTATGGCTACACCTTC. Residues: CASSLARANYGYTF.

The V and J genes are TRBV5-4 and TRBJ1-2, with TRBD1 matching 9 bases. Germline lookup yields CDR1 SGHNT and CDR2 YYREEE (reference sequence). The CDR3 loop spans 14 amino acids. The V segment lost 4 bases and the J segment 8 bases; nucleotides outside the gene matches: 9. Here the CDR3 DNA reads TGTGCCAGCAGCGGCGGACAGGGGCTGGAAGGCTACACCTTC. Protein: CASSGGQGLEGYTF.

DNA of the CDR3: TGTGCCCGCCCACAGGGTTATAGCAATCAGCCCCAGCATTTT. This encodes CARPQGYSNQPQHF. The chain is built from TRBV6-4 and TRBJ1-5; possible D gene TRBD1, 6 bases. Germline V gene lookup returns CDR1 MRHNA and CDR2 SNTAGT. This CDR3 is built from 14 residues. V was cut by 11 bases and J by 0 bases, with 14 bases left in between.

This clone appeared a single time. The rearrangement joins TRBV9 to TRBJ2-1; 9 bases are shared with TRBD2. The germline V gene encodes CDR1 SGDLS and CDR2 YYNGEE. CDR3 length equals 17 residues. J gave up 5 bases and V 1 base, and 10 bases lay outside the gene matches. For the CDR3, the DNA is TGTGCCAGCAGCGTATGGGCTAGCGGGGCGGGGAACAATGAGCAGTTCTTC. Encoded protein: CASSVWASGAGNNEQFF. The variable domain in full, with the rest retrieved from reference TRBV9 and TRBJ2-1, is DSGVTQTPKHLITATGQRVTLRCSPRSGDLSVYWYQQSLDQGLQFLIQYYNGEERAKGNILERFSAQQFPDLHSELNLSSLELGDSALYFCASSVWASGAGNNEQFFGPGTRLTVL.

V gene TRBV18 combines with J gene TRBJ2-2; D remains unclear. Germline CDR1 and CDR2: KGHSH and LQKENI. CDR3 size: 12 residues. Between the trimmed V and J ends, which lost 1 base and 6 bases, there was a span of 3 bases. The CDR3 reads CASSPLPGELFF. DNA of the CDR3: TGTGCCAGCTCACCACTACCCGGGGAGCTGTTTTTT.

This clone was picked up a small number of times. J is TRBJ1-1 and V is TRBV7-9; unclear D gene. Per germline, CDR1 SEHNR and CDR2 FQNEAQ (reference sequence). The CDR3 has 15 amino acids. The V and J ends lost 0 bases and 2 bases respectively, with 10 bases between them. The CDR3, as DNA: TGTGCCAGCAGCTTAGCGGTAGGAGGTAACACTGAAGCTTTCTTT. Amino acids: CASSLAVGGNTEAFF.

This clone was recorded a few times. The CDR3 nucleotides read TGTGCCAGCAGCCAAGGACCCGACACCCTGAGTTATGGCTACACCTTC. This codes for CASSQGPDTLSYGYTF. V usage is TRBV4-2 and J usage is TRBJ1-2; D uncertain. The V gene's germline CDR1 is LGHNA and CDR2 YNFKEQ. The V end lost 1 base, the J end lost 5 bases, and 17 bases lay between the germline ends. There are 16 residues in the CDR3.

This chain joins TRBV18 and TRBJ1-3, with D hard to call. Trimming removed 3 bases at V and 4 bases at J, with 10 bases between. Germline V gives CDR1 KGHSH, CDR2 LQKENI. The CDR3 covers 14 residues. Written as DNA, the CDR3 is TGTGCCAGCTCACCGTCCGGGCCAGGAAACACCATATATTTT. Its translation: CASSPSGPGNTIYF.

This chain connects TRBV5-1 to TRBJ1-1; a possible D gene is TRBD1 (5 bases). With 9 bases removed from V and 11 bases from J, the gap between germline ends came to 20 bases. The CDR3 contains 12 residues. Germline assignment: CDR1 SGHRS and CDR2 YFSETQ. The CDR3 sequence: CATLGTTGEAFF. The CDR3, as DNA: TGCGCCACCCTCGGGACCACCGGGGAGGCTTTCTTT. Full variable domain (missing parts from reference TRBV5-1 and TRBJ1-1): KAGVTQTPRYLIKTRGQQVTLSCSPISGHRSVSWYQQTPGQGLQFLFEYFSETQRNKGNFPGRFSGRQFSNSRSEMNVSTLELGDSALYLCATLGTTGEAFFGQGTRLTVV.

The rearrangement links TRBV28 to TRBJ1-2; 10 nucleotides align to TRBD1. CDR1 and CDR2 (germline): MDHEN, SYDVKM. CDR3 length: 17 residues. V was pared by 4 bases and J by 8 bases, with 16 bases of the junction left unmatched. The CDR3 loop is CASSSGTGDFLAGGYTF. The CDR3 DNA reads as TGTGCCAGCAGTTCCGGGACAGGGGATTTCTTGGCGGGGGGCTACACCTTC.

V and J are TRBV2 and TRBJ2-6, with 7 bases fitting TRBD1. V shed 3 bases and J 1 base; nucleotides not matched to a gene: 3. The CDR3 is made up of 16 amino acids. Germline CDR1 is SNHLY and CDR2 is FYNNEI. CDR3 DNA: TGTGCCAGCAGTGAGACAGGGCAGTCTGGGGCCAACGTCCTGACTTTC. It translates to CASSETGQSGANVLTF.

The chain employs TRBV19 and TRBJ2-1, with 11 bases identical to TRBD2. Trimming removed 4 bases from V and 10 bases from J; junction bases left unmatched: 9. Germline CDR1 reads LNHDA; CDR2 reads SQIVND (reference sequence). CDR3 length equals 15 residues. CDR3 in amino acids: CASSSPPSGRNEQFF. The CDR3 region has the DNA TGTGCCAGTAGTAGCCCTCCTAGCGGGAGGAACGAGCAGTTCTTC.

The chain joins TRBV7-9 to TRBJ2-1; TRBD1 might be the D (5 bases). Germline values: CDR1 SEHNR, CDR2 FQNEAQ (reference sequence). Between the trimmed V and J ends, which lost 3 bases and 9 bases, there was a span of 15 bases. The CDR3 is made up of 14 amino acids. The DNA of the CDR3 is TGTGCCAGCAGCTTTATGACAGACTGGAGTGAGCAGTTCTTC. Its translation is CASSFMTDWSEQFF.

The DNA of the CDR3 is TGTGCCAGCAGTGGGGGCACTGAAGCTTTCTTT. Translating gives CASSGGTEAFF. This chain links TRBV6-4 with TRBJ1-1; D is ambiguous. The CDR3 spans 11 residues. Per the germline V gene, CDR1 is MRHNA and CDR2 is SNTAGT. V dropped 4 bases and J dropped 4 bases, with 4 bases sitting between them.

The J gene is TRBJ2-3, the V gene TRBV18; 8 bases agree with TRBD1. CDR3 length: 17 residues. Germline-derived CDR1 and CDR2 are KGHSH and LQKENI. V dropped 4 bases and J dropped 0; count of bases not matched to a gene: 9. CDR3 nucleotides: TGTGCCAGCTCACAAACCAGGGGGCTGCTCAGCACAGATACGCAGTATTTT. This encodes CASSQTRGLLSTDTQYF.

The rearrangement joins TRBV11-2 to TRBJ1-1; D is ambiguous. This CDR3 has 14 residues. Germline values: CDR1 SGHAT, CDR2 FQNNGV. V was pared by 4 bases and J by 4 bases, with 13 bases between. As DNA, the CDR3 is TGTGCCAGCAGCTCCTGGTTTATCAGCACTGAAGCTTTCTTT. Amino acids: CASSSWFISTEAFF.

The chain recombines TRBV18 with TRBJ2-2; D not resolved. The V gene lost 1 base and the J gene lost 7 bases, with 13 bases spanning the gap. Germline V gene data show CDR1 as KGHSH and CDR2 as LQKENI. This CDR3 is built from 15 residues. The CDR3 here is CASSPLDPSVGELFF. The DNA for the CDR3 is TGTGCCAGCTCACCACTGGATCCCTCCGTCGGGGAGCTGTTTTTT.

The chain recombines TRBV4-1 with TRBJ2-3; 9 nucleotides match TRBD2. Germline lookup yields CDR1 MGHRA and CDR2 YSYEKL. J gave up 6 bases and V 4 bases, and 14 bases lay outside the gene matches. CDR3 length equals 17 residues. This chain's CDR3 is CASSPRFLASGKDTQYF. The CDR3 region has the DNA TGCGCCAGCAGCCCTCGTTTTTTGGCTAGCGGGAAGGATACGCAGTATTTT.

Details on this clone: The sample has other DNA sequences that encode this CDR3 too. The V and J genes are TRBV6-5 and TRBJ2-7; 7 bases align to TRBD2. J was trimmed by 1 base and V by 2 bases; bases with no gene match: 5. From germline, CDR1 is MNHEY and CDR2 SVGAGI. The CDR3 sequence is 15 residues long. As DNA, the CDR3 is TGTGCCAGCAGTTACGGGGCTAGCGGATCCTACGAGCAGTACTTC. It yields the protein CASSYGASGSYEQYF.

J is TRBJ2-5 and V is TRBV15; the D is unclear. The J call may be incorrect, as the DNA end agrees better with TRBJ2-7. CDR3 length: 14 amino acids. Germline V gene sequence: CDR1 LNHNV, CDR2 YYDKDF (reference sequence). The CDR3 DNA sequence: TGTGCCACCAGCAGACCTCCGTCCTCCTACGAGCAGTACTTC. This sequence encodes CATSRPPSSYEQYF.

Concerning this clone itself: The junction differs from germline at one of its ends, possibly a read error. The rearrangement joins TRBV28 to TRBJ1-4; TRBD1 is a possible D gene (5 bases). Per the germline V gene, CDR1 is MDHEN and CDR2 is SYDVKM. This CDR3 is built from 13 residues. The CDR3: CASSPGGVVGESF. The CDR3 bases are TGTGCCAGCTCCCCCGGAGGGGTGGTCGGGGAGTCTTTT.

There are a few counts of this clone. V is TRBV2 and J is TRBJ1-2; 8 nucleotides align to TRBD1. The V gene end was trimmed by 8 bases and the J gene end by 4 bases; junction bases not matched to a gene: 3. CDR3 length: 12 residues. Germline CDR1 SNHLY, CDR2 FYNNEI. The CDR3 spells CASGGQAYGYTF. The DNA for the CDR3 is TGTGCCAGCGGGGGACAGGCCTATGGCTACACCTTC.

The chain links TRBV4-1 to TRBJ2-5; no reliable D call. CDR1 MGHRA and CDR2 YSYEKL come from the germline V gene. The CDR3 totals 13 residues. Trimming removed 1 base from V and 2 bases from J, with 5 bases in between. CDR3 nucleotide sequence: TGCGCCAGCAGCCAAGTAGAACAAGAGACCCAGTACTTC. This encodes CASSQVEQETQYF.

V gene TRBV30 combines with J gene TRBJ1-3; TRBD1 matches at 7 bases. Germline V gene lookup returns CDR1 GTSNPN and CDR2 SVGIG (reference sequence). This CDR3 has 14 residues. V shed 3 bases and J 2 bases; nucleotides not matched to a gene: 4. The CDR3 DNA sequence: TGTGCCTGGAGACTAACAGGGGCTGGAAACACCATATATTTT. Translation gives CAWRLTGAGNTIYF.

The chain joins TRBV7-3 to TRBJ2-1; tentative D call: TRBD1 (5 bases). Trimming removed 2 bases from V and 9 bases from J, with 11 bases in between. The V gene's germline CDR1 is SGHTA and CDR2 FQGTGA. The CDR3 runs to 13 residues. The CDR3 loop is CASSLALDSEQFF. The CDR3 coding sequence is TGTGCCAGCAGCTTAGCCCTAGACAGTGAGCAGTTCTTC. The full variable domain, with the rest looked up from reference TRBV7-3 and TRBJ2-1, is GAGVSQTPSNKVTEKGKYVELRCDPISGHTALYWYRQSLGQGPEFLIYFQGTGAADDSGLPNDRFFAVRPEGSVSTLKIQRTERGDSAVYLCASSLALDSEQFFGPGTRLTVL.

A single count supports this clone. This rearrangement joins TRBV6-5 to TRBJ1-2, with D perhaps matching TRBD1 (5 bases). The germline V gene encodes CDR1 MNHEY and CDR2 SVGAGI. V lost 6 bases and J 4 bases, leaving 18 bases between the germline ends. The CDR3 length is 15 residues. The CDR3 DNA follows: TGTGCCAGCAGCCGAAATCCAGCGGGGACCTATGGCTACACCTTC. It yields the protein CASSRNPAGTYGYTF.

The rearrangement joins TRBV7-3 to TRBJ2-3, with 7 bases identical to TRBD2. With 1 base clipped from V and 0 bases from J, the junction kept 1 base outside the gene matches. The CDR3 is 15 amino acids. Germline V gene data show CDR1 as SGHTA and CDR2 as FQGTGA. CDR3 DNA sequence: TGTGCCAGCAGCTTAAGTAGCGGGAGCACAGATACGCAGTATTTT. It codes for CASSLSSGSTDTQYF.

The chain uses TRBV27 and TRBJ2-5; no definite D call. The DNA end lines up better with TRBJ2-7; the J call may be wrong. Germline loops: CDR1 MNHEY, CDR2 SMNVEV (reference sequence). The CDR3 totals 14 residues. CDR3 sequence: CASSSNGPYYEQYF. The DNA for the CDR3 is TGTGCCAGCAGTTCCAACGGGCCGTACTACGAGCAGTACTTC.

This clone was seen just once. This chain links TRBV7-8 with TRBJ2-5; D gene unclear. The germline V gene has CDR1 SGHVS and CDR2 FQNEAQ. V was shortened by 2 bases and J by 2 bases, with 9 bases between the two germline ends. The CDR3 extends over 14 amino acids. Written as DNA, the CDR3 is TGTGCCAGCAGCTTATCGACGGTTCAAGAGACCCAGTACTTC. Protein product: CASSLSTVQETQYF. The variable domain in full, with the rest retrieved from reference TRBV7-8 and TRBJ2-5, is GAGVSQSPRYKVAKRGQDVALRCDPISGHVSLFWYQQALGQGPEFLTYFQNEAQLDKSGLPSDRFFAERPEGSVSTLKIQRTQQEDSAVYLCASSLSTVQETQYFGPGTRLLVL.

The chain carries TRBV6-5 and TRBJ2-6; D gene uncertain. CDR3 length: 14 amino acids. In germline, CDR1 is MNHEY, CDR2 SVGAGI. V was pared by 7 bases and J by 2 bases, with 9 bases between. CDR3 in DNA: TGTGCCAGCACCCAGGCTACTGGGGCCAACGTCCTGACTTTC. It encodes CASTQATGANVLTF.